One sample yielded the 20 T cell receptor beta chains listed below, sequenced in a study of blood T cell repertoires in COVID-19 (dated by TCRdb to the early 2020s). Libraries were built with the immunoSEQ multiplex PCR assay. Drawn from immuneACCESS, this table holds only the in-frame rearrangements with V and J called that TCRdb kept. Clones are partly lost; checked studies trace under half to an unresolved V gene and leave the rest unexplained. For this sample there are about 100,000 clones; 89% appear just once. Roughly 4.9% of the sample belongs to the ten largest clones. Sequencing was carried out using peripheral blood. Source of these receptors: a man aged 35-49 years with active or convalescent COVID-19.

The CDR3 sequence is CASSHRYSGYSYNEQFF. In nucleotides, the CDR3 is TGTGCCAGCAGCCACCGATATAGCGGGTACTCCTACAATGAGCAGTTCTTC. V usage is TRBV3-1 (or the pseudogene TRBV3-2) and J usage is TRBJ2-1, with TRBD2 matching over 7 bases. This CDR3 contains 17 residues. Germline V CDR1 and CDR2: LGHDT, YNNKEL (reference sequence). V shed 3 bases and J 0 bases; nucleotides not matched to a gene: 8.

CDR3 sequence: CASSPGTANYGYTF. The CDR3 DNA reads TGTGCCAGCAGCCCCGGGACAGCTAACTATGGCTACACCTTC. This chain links TRBV7-8 with TRBJ1-2; 7 nucleotides align to TRBD1. The V segment lost 5 bases and the J segment 0 bases; nucleotides outside the gene matches: 3. Germline-derived CDR1 and CDR2 are SGHVS and FQNEAQ. This CDR3 region has 14 residues.

The chain carries TRBV10-3 and TRBJ1-2; 8 nucleotides line up with TRBD1. From germline, CDR1 is ENHRY and CDR2 SYGVKD. CDR3 length equals 15 residues. After removal of 2 bases from V and 0 bases from J, the junction contained 2 bases not matched to a gene. The CDR3: CAISEQGAANYGYTF. DNA of the CDR3: TGTGCCATCAGTGAGCAGGGGGCGGCTAACTATGGCTACACCTTC.

This chain joins TRBV7-9 and TRBJ2-5; 8 nucleotides agree with TRBD1. The CDR3 length is 13 residues. V lost 6 bases and J lost 5; bases outside the gene matches: 5. The germline V gene encodes CDR1 SEHNR and CDR2 FQNEAQ (reference sequence). In DNA form, the CDR3 reads TGTGCCAGCAGGACAGGGGACCGGGAGACCCAGTACTTC. Its protein product is CASRTGDRETQYF.

The chain combines TRBV5-1 with TRBJ1-2, with 12 bases lining up with TRBD1. The V gene end was trimmed by 4 bases and the J gene end by 10 bases; junction bases not matched to a gene: 14. The CDR3 consists of 16 residues. Germline assignment: CDR1 SGHRS and CDR2 YFSETQ. This chain's CDR3 is CASSLSSGTGGFSYTF. The CDR3, as DNA: TGCGCCAGCAGCCTCTCTTCCGGGACAGGGGGCTTTTCCTACACCTTC.

The gene calls are TRBV7-8 and TRBJ2-1, with 8 bases matching TRBD2. The V gene end was trimmed by 6 bases and the J gene end by 9 bases; junction bases not matched to a gene: 19. Germline V gene data show CDR1 as SGHVS and CDR2 as FQNEAQ. The CDR3 spans 17 residues. The CDR3 bases are TGTGCCAGCAGATCCCGACTCGGTCAGCGGGAGAACGGTGAGCAGTTCTTC. As protein: CASRSRLGQRENGEQFF. Combining the CDR3 with reference TRBV7-8 and TRBJ2-1 gives the whole variable domain GAGVSQSPRYKVAKRGQDVALRCDPISGHVSLFWYQQALGQGPEFLTYFQNEAQLDKSGLPSDRFFAERPEGSVSTLKIQRTQQEDSAVYLCASRSRLGQRENGEQFFGPGTRLTVL.

This chain links TRBV30 with TRBJ1-2; 8 bases line up with TRBD1. The ends lost 4 bases at V and 2 bases at J; junction bases unmatched: 9. The germline V gene encodes CDR1 GTSNPN and CDR2 SVGIG (reference sequence). This CDR3 is 15 amino acids long. CDR3 coding DNA: TGTGCCTGGATCGACCGGACAGGGACGAACTATGGCTACACCTTC. It encodes CAWIDRTGTNYGYTF.

The chain carries TRBV21-1 and TRBJ1-1; TRBD1 was called by the table and not checked on the DNA. TRBV21-1 is an annotated pseudogene. This CDR3 is 16 amino acids long. CDR3 loop: CASILETGGVSAEAFF. The DNA of the CDR3 is TGTGCCAGCATCCTAGAGACAGGGGGAGTTTCAGCTGAAGCTTTCTTT.

This clone came up once. V is TRBV5-4 and J is TRBJ2-7; 12 bases fit TRBD1. V trimming: 4 bases; J trimming: 6 bases; junction bases outside the gene matches: 2. CDR1 is SGHNT and CDR2 is YYREEE in the germline V gene (reference sequence). This CDR3 is 13 amino acids long. CDR3 in DNA: TGTGCCAGCAGCGGGACAGGGGGCGGCGAGCAGTACTTC. It translates to CASSGTGGGEQYF.

The chain employs TRBV5-1 and TRBJ2-3; no clear D. CDR3 length: 15 amino acids. Trimming cost V 5 bases and J 4 bases, with 17 bases left between them. Germline assignment: CDR1 SGHRS and CDR2 YFSETQ. CDR3 residues: CASRRSVQTADTQYF. CDR3 nucleotide sequence: TGCGCCAGCAGACGGAGCGTCCAAACGGCAGATACGCAGTATTTT.

This clone was counted a single time. The chain has TRBV7-9 and TRBJ1-6, with 11 bases identical to TRBD1. The CDR3 runs 16 residues. The V gene end was trimmed by 3 bases and the J gene end by 7 bases; junction bases not matched to a gene: 5. Germline V gives CDR1 SEHNR, CDR2 FQNEAQ (reference sequence). CDR3 DNA: TGTGCCAGCAGCTTCCGGGACAGGGGGAGGAATTCACCCCTCCACTTT. Translation: CASSFRDRGRNSPLHF.

The J gene is TRBJ1-2, the V gene TRBV10-3; 8 positions match TRBD1. Germline CDR1 and CDR2: ENHRY and SYGVKD. V shed 5 bases, J shed 7 bases, and the junction held 6 bases outside the gene matches. The CDR3 length is 13 residues. CDR3 sequence (DNA): TGTGCCATCAGTCTGGACAGGGTCGTTGGCTACACCTTC. Translation: CAISLDRVVGYTF.

This sequence joins TRBV6-5 and TRBJ2-3, with 11 bases identical to TRBD2. The CDR3 runs 15 residues. Germline V gives CDR1 MNHEY, CDR2 SVGAGI. V lost 6 bases, J lost 6 bases, and 8 bases stayed unmatched. In DNA, the CDR3 is TGTGCCAGCAGGGTTAGCGGGAGGGTCCCCGATACGCAGTATTTT. This sequence encodes CASRVSGRVPDTQYF.

This sequence joins TRBV5-1 and TRBJ2-7; tentatively, D is TRBD1 (5 bases). Germline CDR1 and CDR2: SGHRS and YFSETQ. The CDR3 runs to 13 residues. V was pared by 4 bases and J by 0 bases, with 8 bases between. CDR3 nucleotides: TGCGCCAGCAGCCCGACAGTCTCCTACGAGCAGTACTTC. Protein: CASSPTVSYEQYF.

The J gene is TRBJ2-3, the V gene TRBV5-1; TRBD2 might be the D (6 bases). This CDR3 spans 16 amino acids. V was shortened by 4 bases and J by 4 bases, with 19 bases between the two germline ends. Germline values: CDR1 SGHRS, CDR2 YFSETQ. The CDR3 nucleotides read TGCGCCAGCAGCGTCCAGCGGGTGGGAGGCGCAGATACGCAGTATTTT. It encodes CASSVQRVGGADTQYF.

Only one count was recorded for this clone. The genes are TRBV21-1 and TRBJ1-5. TRBV21-1 represents a pseudogene. This CDR3 contains 14 residues. For the CDR3, the DNA is TGTGCCAGCAGCAAGAGGGTTAGCAATCAGCCCCAGCATTTT. It yields the protein CASSKRVSNQPQHF.

In its sample, this clone was seen once. This chain links TRBV5-1 with TRBJ2-7, with D possibly matching TRBD2 (6 bases). The CDR3 length is 13 residues. Germline V CDR1 and CDR2: SGHRS, YFSETQ. V was trimmed by 4 bases and J by 8 bases, leaving 16 bases between them. The CDR3 loop reads CASSLAGGSKQYF. CDR3 in DNA: TGCGCCAGCAGCCTTGCCGGGGGTAGCAAGCAGTACTTC.

The CDR3 nucleotides read TGTGCCAGCAGCCGATGGACAGGGAATCAGCCCCAGCATTTT. Its protein product is CASSRWTGNQPQHF. The chain couples TRBV6-2 or TRBV6-3 to TRBJ1-5, with 8 bases fitting TRBD1. J gave up 4 bases and V 6 bases, and 5 bases lay outside the gene matches. Germline CDR1 MNHEY, CDR2 SVGEGT. There are 14 residues in the CDR3.

The V and J genes are TRBV6-5 and TRBJ1-6; 9 positions agree with TRBD1. This CDR3 comprises 14 residues. V trimming: 6 bases; J trimming: 5 bases; junction bases outside the gene matches: 2. The V gene's germline CDR1 is MNHEY and CDR2 SVGAGI. For the CDR3, the DNA is TGTGCCAGCAGCCGGGACAGGGATAATTCACCCCTCCACTTT. Translation: CASSRDRDNSPLHF.

This sequence joins TRBV15 and TRBJ2-5; 14 positions match TRBD2. V dropped 5 bases and J dropped 6; count of bases not matched to a gene: 5. The CDR3 contains 15 residues. Germline V CDR1 and CDR2: LNHNV, YYDKDF (reference sequence). This CDR3 reads CATSLGTSGGKTQYF. The CDR3 DNA reads TGTGCCACCAGCCTAGGGACTAGCGGGGGAAAGACCCAGTACTTC.